The 9 T cell receptor beta chains reported below all come from one sample, sequenced in a study of identical twins. TCRdb fed the 5' RACE reads into MiXCR, producing one record per CDR3 protein. The sample carries roughly 500,000 distinct CDR3 sequences, about 20% recorded once. This sample was also put to use in a study of T cells expressing NK-cell markers.

The sequencing input was CD4+ T cells sorted from blood. These receptors were obtained from a young woman in good health.

This rearrangement joins TRBV18 to TRBJ2-4; 9 positions match TRBD2. V gave up 0 bases and J gave up 4 bases; unmatched junction bases: 7. The CDR3 spans 17 residues. The V gene's germline CDR1 is KGHSH and CDR2 LQKENI. The CDR3 reads CASSPPSAGGRKNIQYF. CDR3 bases: TGTGCCAGCTCACCACCCTCTGCGGGAGGGCGGAAAAACATTCAGTACTTC.

This clonotype was counted ten times or more. CDR3 DNA: TGCAGTGGGGGGACTGAAGCTTTCTTT. Protein sequence: CSGGTEAFF. The rearrangement uses TRBV29-1 and TRBJ1-1; TRBD1 might be the D (5 bases). The CDR3 totals 9 residues. CDR1 SQVTM and CDR2 ANQGSEA come from the germline V gene.

The chain is built from TRBV5-6 and TRBJ2-7; D is unclear. This CDR3 comprises 14 residues. The germline V gene has CDR1 SGHDT and CDR2 YYEEEE. V dropped 1 base and J dropped 6 bases, with 14 bases sitting between them. Written as DNA, the CDR3 is TGTGCCAGCAGCTTGTGGTCCAGAACGGGCGAGCAGTACTTC. It yields the protein CASSLWSRTGEQYF.

In this sample, this clonotype turned up many times. The chain links TRBV20-1 to TRBJ1-2; D perhaps matches TRBD1 (5 bases). The CDR3 extends over 12 amino acids. The germline V gene encodes CDR1 DFQATT and CDR2 SNEGSKA (reference sequence). V was shortened by 3 bases and J by 3 bases, with 8 bases between the two germline ends. The CDR3 nucleotides read TGCAGTGCTAGTCCAGGGTACTATGGCTACACCTTC. This translates into CSASPGYYGYTF.

The chain links TRBV6-6 to TRBJ1-1, with 7 bases matching TRBD1. J was trimmed by 7 bases and V by 7 bases; bases with no gene match: 9. Germline V lookup: CDR1 MNHNY, CDR2 SVGAGI (reference sequence). The CDR3 runs 13 residues. CDR3 DNA: TGTGCCAGCATCCCTTCAGGGGGTGGTGAAGCTTTCTTT. Residues: CASIPSGGGEAFF.

This clonotype was picked up many times. The CDR3 DNA reads TGTGCCAGCAGTTCCGGACGTTATGGCTACACCTTC. Translated, it gives CASSSGRYGYTF. V is TRBV6-5 and J is TRBJ1-2; D uncertain. The CDR3 totals 12 residues. Trimming stripped 4 bases from V and 5 bases from J, with 8 bases between. CDR1 MNHEY and CDR2 SVGAGI come from the germline V gene.

Only a few counts were recorded for this clonotype. This chain links TRBV10-3 with TRBJ2-7; 9 bases are shared with TRBD2. J gave up 6 bases and V 5 bases, and 8 bases lay outside the gene matches. The CDR3 length is 14 residues. Germline CDR1 reads ENHRY; CDR2 reads SYGVKD. In DNA form, the CDR3 reads TGTGCCATCAGTATGACTAGCGGTGTGTCCGAGCAGTACTTC. Protein: CAISMTSGVSEQYF.

This sequence joins TRBV20-1 and TRBJ1-5; 9 nucleotides match TRBD1. Germline trimming cut 4 bases from V and 3 bases from J; bases unmatched to any gene: 4. The CDR3 is made up of 14 amino acids. In germline, CDR1 is DFQATT, CDR2 SNEGSKA (reference sequence). The chain's CDR3 is CSANRDRDNQPQHF. DNA of the CDR3: TGCAGTGCTAATCGGGACAGGGACAATCAGCCCCAGCATTTT.

In its sample, this clonotype was seen many times. The chain employs TRBV20-1 and TRBJ2-5; possible D gene TRBD2, 5 bases. This CDR3 contains 12 residues. Trimming took 7 bases from V and 2 from J, leaving 11 bases between them. The germline V gene has CDR1 DFQATT and CDR2 SNEGSKA (reference sequence). The CDR3 sequence is CSVPGLQETQYF. The CDR3 coding sequence is TGCAGTGTTCCGGGATTACAAGAGACCCAGTACTTC.